The entry that follows covers one T cell receptor beta chain sequence. The antigen is not known. The sample belongs to a study of cytomegalovirus exposure and HLA in healthy donors. About the research overall: The study's early data release held tens of millions of unique TCRs from HLA-typed donors. Study-level results: Most TCRs appeared rarely, but some public TCRs recurred in many donors. A later analysis linked a missense DCLRE1C variant to TCR beta V- and J-gene trimming. The study put 150 or so TCR beta chains on its list as cytomegalovirus-associated.

Primers for the PCR totalled 60 Vbeta and 13 Jbeta. Here immunoSEQ multiplex PCR was the method, and the copy in TCRdb shows in-frame clones only, minus some. The sample includes roughly 120,000 clones, around 76% of them seen just once. The V gene end was trimmed by 5 bases and the J gene end by 6 bases; junction bases not matched to a gene: 3. Germline V lookup: CDR1 MRHNA, CDR2 SNTAGT. The CDR3 sequence is 13 residues long. This receptor was obtained from a man in his sixties in good health and CMV-seropositive. Material for sequencing was PBMCs. V is TRBV6-4 and J is TRBJ2-2, with 7 bases matching TRBD1. This CDR3 reads CASSRGGSGELFF. The CDR3 DNA is TGTGCCAGCAGTCGAGGGGGCTCCGGGGAGCTGTTTTTT.